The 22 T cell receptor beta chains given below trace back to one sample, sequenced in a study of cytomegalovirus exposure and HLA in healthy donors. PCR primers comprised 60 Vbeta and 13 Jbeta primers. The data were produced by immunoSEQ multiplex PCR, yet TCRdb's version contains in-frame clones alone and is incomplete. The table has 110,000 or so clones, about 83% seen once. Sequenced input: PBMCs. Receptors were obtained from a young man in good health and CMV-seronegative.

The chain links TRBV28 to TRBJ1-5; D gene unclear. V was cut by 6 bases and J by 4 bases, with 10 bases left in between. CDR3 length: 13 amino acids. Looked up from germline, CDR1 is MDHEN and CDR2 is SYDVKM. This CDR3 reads CASRSFGNQPQHF. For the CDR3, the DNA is TGTGCCAGCAGGTCCTTCGGGAATCAGCCCCAGCATTTT.

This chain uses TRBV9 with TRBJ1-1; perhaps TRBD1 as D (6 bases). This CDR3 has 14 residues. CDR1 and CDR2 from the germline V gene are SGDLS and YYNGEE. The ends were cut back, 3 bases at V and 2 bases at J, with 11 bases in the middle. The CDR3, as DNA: TGTGCCAGCAGCGGGAGCGGGACAAACACTGAAGCTTTCTTT. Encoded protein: CASSGSGTNTEAFF.

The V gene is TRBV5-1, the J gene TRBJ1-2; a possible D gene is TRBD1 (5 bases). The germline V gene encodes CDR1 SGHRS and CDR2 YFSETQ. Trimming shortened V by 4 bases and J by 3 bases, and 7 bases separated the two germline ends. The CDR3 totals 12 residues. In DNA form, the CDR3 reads TGCGCCAGCAGCCCGGGGGACTATGGCTACACCTTC. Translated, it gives CASSPGDYGYTF. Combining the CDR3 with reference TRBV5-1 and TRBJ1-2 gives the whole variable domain KAGVTQTPRYLIKTRGQQVTLSCSPISGHRSVSWYQQTPGQGLQFLFEYFSETQRNKGNFPGRFSGRQFSNSRSEMNVSTLELGDSALYLCASSPGDYGYTFGSGTRLTVV.

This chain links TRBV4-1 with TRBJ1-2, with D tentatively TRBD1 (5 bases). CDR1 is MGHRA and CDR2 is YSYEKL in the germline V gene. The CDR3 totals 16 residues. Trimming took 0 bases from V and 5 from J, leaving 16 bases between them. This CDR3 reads CASSQDTGVPGYGYTF. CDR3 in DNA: TGCGCCAGCAGCCAAGATACGGGGGTCCCTGGGTATGGCTACACCTTC.

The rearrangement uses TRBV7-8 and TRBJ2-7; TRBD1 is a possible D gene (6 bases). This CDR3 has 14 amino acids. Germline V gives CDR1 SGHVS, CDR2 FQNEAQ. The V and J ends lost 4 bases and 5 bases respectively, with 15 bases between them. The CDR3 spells CASSSSQGSHEQYF. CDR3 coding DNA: TGTGCCAGCAGCTCCTCTCAGGGGTCCCACGAGCAGTACTTC. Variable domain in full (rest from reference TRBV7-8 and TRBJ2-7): GAGVSQSPRYKVAKRGQDVALRCDPISGHVSLFWYQQALGQGPEFLTYFQNEAQLDKSGLPSDRFFAERPEGSVSTLKIQRTQQEDSAVYLCASSSSQGSHEQYFGPGTRLTVT.

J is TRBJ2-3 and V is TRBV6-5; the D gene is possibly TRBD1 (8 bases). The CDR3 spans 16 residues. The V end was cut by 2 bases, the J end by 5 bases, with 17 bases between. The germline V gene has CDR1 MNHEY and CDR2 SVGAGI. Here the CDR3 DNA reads TGTGCCAGCAGTTACACCCCAGGGGGCGGGAGAGATACGCAGTATTTT. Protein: CASSYTPGGGRDTQYF.

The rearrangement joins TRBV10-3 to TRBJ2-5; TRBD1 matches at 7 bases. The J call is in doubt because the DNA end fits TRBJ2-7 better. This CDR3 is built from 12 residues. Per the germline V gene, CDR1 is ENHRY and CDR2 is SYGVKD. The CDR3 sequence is CAISGQANEQYF. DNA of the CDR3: TGTGCCATCAGCGGACAGGCGAACGAGCAGTACTTC.

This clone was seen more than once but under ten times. CDR3 sequence (DNA): TGTGCCAGCAGCCGTAGTCCGACAGGGGGCGTAACCGGCTACACCTTC. This translates into CASSRSPTGGVTGYTF. The rearrangement links TRBV7-2 to TRBJ1-2, with 10 bases lining up with TRBD1. J gave up 8 bases and V 5 bases, and 14 bases lay outside the gene matches. CDR1 SGHTA and CDR2 FQGNSA come from the germline V gene. The CDR3 has 16 amino acids.

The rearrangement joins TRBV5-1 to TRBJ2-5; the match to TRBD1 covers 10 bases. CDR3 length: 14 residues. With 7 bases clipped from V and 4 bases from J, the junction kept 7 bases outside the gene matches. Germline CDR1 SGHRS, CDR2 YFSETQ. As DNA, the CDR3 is TGCGCCAGCCGCGGACAGGGGGTCGGAGAGACCCAGTACTTC. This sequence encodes CASRGQGVGETQYF. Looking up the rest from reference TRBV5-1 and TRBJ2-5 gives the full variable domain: KAGVTQTPRYLIKTRGQQVTLSCSPISGHRSVSWYQQTPGQGLQFLFEYFSETQRNKGNFPGRFSGRQFSNSRSEMNVSTLELGDSALYLCASRGQGVGETQYFGPGTRLLVL.

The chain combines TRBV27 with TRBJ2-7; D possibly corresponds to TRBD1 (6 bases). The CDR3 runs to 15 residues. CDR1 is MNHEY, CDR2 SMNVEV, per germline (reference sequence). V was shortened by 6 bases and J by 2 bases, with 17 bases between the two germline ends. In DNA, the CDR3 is TGTGCCAGCAGCCTCTACTTAGGACAGACCTACGAGCAGTACTTC. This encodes CASSLYLGQTYEQYF.

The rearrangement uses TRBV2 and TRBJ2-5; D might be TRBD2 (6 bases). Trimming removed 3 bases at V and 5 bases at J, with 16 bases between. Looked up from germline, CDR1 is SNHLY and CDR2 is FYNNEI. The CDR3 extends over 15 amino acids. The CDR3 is CASSERDLIWETQYF. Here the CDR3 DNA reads TGTGCCAGCAGTGAGCGGGATCTGATATGGGAGACCCAGTACTTC.

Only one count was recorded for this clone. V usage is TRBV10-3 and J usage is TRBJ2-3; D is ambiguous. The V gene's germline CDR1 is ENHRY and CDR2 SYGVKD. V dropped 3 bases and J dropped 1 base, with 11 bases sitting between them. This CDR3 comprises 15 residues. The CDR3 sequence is CAISEQFHGTDTQYF. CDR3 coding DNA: TGTGCCATCAGTGAACAGTTTCACGGCACAGATACGCAGTATTTT.

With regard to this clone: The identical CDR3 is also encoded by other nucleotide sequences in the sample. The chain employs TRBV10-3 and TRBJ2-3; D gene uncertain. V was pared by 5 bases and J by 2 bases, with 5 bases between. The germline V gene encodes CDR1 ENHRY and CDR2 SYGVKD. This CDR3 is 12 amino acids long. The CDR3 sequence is CAISPSTDTQYF. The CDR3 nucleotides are TGTGCCATCAGTCCTTCCACAGATACGCAGTATTTT.

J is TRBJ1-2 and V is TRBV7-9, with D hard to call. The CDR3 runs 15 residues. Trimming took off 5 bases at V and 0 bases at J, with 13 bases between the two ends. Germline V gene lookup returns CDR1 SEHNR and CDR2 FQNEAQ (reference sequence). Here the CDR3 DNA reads TGTGCCAGCAGCGGAAACGACGGAGCTAACTATGGCTACACCTTC. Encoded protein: CASSGNDGANYGYTF.

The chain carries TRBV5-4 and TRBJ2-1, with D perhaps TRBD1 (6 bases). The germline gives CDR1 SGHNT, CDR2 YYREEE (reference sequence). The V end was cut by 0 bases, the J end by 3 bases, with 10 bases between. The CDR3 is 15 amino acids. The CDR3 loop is CASSLDRTVYNEQFF. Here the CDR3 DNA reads TGTGCCAGCAGCTTGGACAGGACAGTCTACAATGAGCAGTTCTTC. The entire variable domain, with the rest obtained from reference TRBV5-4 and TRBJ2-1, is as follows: ETGVTQSPTHLIKTRGQQVTLRCSSQSGHNTVSWYQQALGQGPQFIFQYYREEENGRGNFPPRFSGLQFPNYSSELNVNALELDDSALYLCASSLDRTVYNEQFFGPGTRLTVL.

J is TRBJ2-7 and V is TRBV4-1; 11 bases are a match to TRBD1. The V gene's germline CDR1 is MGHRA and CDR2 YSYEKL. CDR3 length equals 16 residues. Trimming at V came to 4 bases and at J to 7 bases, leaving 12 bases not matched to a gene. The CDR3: CASSPGGQGVPGEQYF. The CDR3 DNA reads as TGCGCCAGCAGCCCCGGGGGACAGGGGGTACCAGGAGAGCAGTACTTC.

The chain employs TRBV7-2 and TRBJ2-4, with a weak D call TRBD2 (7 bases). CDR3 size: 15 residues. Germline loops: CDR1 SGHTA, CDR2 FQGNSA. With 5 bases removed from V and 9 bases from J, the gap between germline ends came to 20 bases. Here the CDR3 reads CASSPDRPGGGIQYF. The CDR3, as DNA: TGTGCCAGCAGCCCCGACAGGCCGGGGGGTGGCATTCAGTACTTC. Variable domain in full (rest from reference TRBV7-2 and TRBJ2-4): GAGVSQSPSNKVTEKGKDVELRCDPISGHTALYWYRQSLGQGLEFLIYFQGNSAPDKSGLPSDRFSAERTGGSVSTLTIQRTQQEDSAVYLCASSPDRPGGGIQYFGAGTRLSVL.

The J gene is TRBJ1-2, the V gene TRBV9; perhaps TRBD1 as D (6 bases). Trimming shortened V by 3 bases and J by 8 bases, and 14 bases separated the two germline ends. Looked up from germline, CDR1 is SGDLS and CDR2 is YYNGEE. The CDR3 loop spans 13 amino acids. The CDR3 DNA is TGTGCCAGCAGCGCCCGACCAGGGGACGGCTACACCTTC. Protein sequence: CASSARPGDGYTF.

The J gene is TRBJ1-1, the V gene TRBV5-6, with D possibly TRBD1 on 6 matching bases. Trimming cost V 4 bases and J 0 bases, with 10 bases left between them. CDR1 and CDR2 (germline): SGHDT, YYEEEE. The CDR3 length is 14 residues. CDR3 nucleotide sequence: TGTGCCAGCAGCCCCTGGGGGCTGAACACTGAAGCTTTCTTT. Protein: CASSPWGLNTEAFF.

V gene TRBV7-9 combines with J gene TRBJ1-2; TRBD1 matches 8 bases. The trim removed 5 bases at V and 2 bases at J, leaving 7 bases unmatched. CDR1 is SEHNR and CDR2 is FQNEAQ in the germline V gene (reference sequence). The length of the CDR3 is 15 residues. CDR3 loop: CASSAGTGINYGYTF. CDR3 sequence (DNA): TGTGCCAGCAGCGCTGGGACAGGAATAAACTATGGCTACACCTTC.

The CDR3 is CASSLRGTGGDTEAFF. For the CDR3, the DNA is TGTGCCAGCAGTTTAAGAGGTACAGGGGGGGACACTGAAGCTTTCTTT. V gene TRBV28 combines with J gene TRBJ1-1; 8 bases match TRBD1. Germline CDR1 reads MDHEN; CDR2 reads SYDVKM. The CDR3 is 16 residues long. J was trimmed by 3 bases and V by 2 bases; bases with no gene match: 8.

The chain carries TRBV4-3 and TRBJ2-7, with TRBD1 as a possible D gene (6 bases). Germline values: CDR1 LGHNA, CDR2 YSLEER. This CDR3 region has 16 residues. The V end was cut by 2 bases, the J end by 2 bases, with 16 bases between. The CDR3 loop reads CASSQSTGQPTYEQYF. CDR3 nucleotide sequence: TGCGCCAGCAGCCAATCTACGGGACAACCTACCTACGAGCAGTACTTC.